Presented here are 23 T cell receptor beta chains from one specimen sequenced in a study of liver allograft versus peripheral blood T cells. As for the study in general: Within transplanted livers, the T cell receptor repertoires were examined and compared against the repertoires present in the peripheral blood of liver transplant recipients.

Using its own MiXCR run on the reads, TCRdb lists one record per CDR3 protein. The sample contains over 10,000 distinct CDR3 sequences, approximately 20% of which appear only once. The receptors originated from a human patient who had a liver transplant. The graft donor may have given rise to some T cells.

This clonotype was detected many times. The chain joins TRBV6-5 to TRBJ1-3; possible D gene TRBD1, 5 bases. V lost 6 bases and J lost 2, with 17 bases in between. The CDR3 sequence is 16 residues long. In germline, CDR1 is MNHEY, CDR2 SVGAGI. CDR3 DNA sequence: TGTGCCAGCAGGGGGGGATCTGGGGCAACTGGAAACACCATATATTTT. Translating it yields CASRGGSGATGNTIYF.

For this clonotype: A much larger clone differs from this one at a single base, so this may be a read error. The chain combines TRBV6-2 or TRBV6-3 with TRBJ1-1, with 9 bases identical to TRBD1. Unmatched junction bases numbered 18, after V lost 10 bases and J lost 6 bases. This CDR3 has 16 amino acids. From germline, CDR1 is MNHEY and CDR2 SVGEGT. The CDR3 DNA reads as TGTGCCATCAGGGAGGACAGGGGCCAAAAGGGGGCTGAAGCTTTCTTT. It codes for CAIREDRGQKGAEAFF.

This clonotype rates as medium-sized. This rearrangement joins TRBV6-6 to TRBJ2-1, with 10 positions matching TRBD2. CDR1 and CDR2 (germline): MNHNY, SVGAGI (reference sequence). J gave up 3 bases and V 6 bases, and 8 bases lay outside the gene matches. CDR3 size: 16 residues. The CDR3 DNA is TGTGCCAGCAGCCGGACTAGCGGAAGTCTCTACAATGAGCAGTTCTTC. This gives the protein CASSRTSGSLYNEQFF.

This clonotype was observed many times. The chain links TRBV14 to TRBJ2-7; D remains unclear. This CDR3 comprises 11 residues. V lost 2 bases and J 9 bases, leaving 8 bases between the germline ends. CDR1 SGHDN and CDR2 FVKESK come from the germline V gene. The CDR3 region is CASSQKGLQYF. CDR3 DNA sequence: TGTGCCAGCAGCCAAAAAGGTCTGCAGTACTTC.

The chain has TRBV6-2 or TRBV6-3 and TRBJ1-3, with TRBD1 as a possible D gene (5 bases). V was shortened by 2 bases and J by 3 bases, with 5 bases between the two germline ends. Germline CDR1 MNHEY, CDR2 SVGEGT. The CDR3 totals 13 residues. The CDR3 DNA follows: TGTGCCAGCAGTTACAGGGGTGGAAACACCATATATTTT. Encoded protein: CASSYRGGNTIYF.

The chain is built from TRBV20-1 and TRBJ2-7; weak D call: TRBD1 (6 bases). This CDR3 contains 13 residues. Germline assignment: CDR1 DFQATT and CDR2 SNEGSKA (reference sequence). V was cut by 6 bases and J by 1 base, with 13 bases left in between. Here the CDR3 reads CSAIGGNSYEQYF. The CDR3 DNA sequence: TGCAGTGCCATAGGGGGAAATTCCTACGAGCAGTACTTC.

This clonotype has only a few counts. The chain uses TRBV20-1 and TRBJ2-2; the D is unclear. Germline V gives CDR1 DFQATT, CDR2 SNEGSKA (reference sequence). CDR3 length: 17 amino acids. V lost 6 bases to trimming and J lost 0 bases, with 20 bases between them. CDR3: CSAQPFPLGTNTGELFF. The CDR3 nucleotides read TGCAGTGCCCAACCATTCCCCCTTGGTACGAACACCGGGGAGCTGTTTTTT.

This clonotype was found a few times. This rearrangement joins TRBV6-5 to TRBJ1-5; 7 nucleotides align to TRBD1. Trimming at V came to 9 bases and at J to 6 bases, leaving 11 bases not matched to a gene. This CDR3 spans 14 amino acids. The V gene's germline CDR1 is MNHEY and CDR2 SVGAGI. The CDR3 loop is CASKALTGTQPQHF. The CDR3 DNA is TGTGCCAGTAAAGCTTTGACAGGGACTCAGCCCCAGCATTTT.

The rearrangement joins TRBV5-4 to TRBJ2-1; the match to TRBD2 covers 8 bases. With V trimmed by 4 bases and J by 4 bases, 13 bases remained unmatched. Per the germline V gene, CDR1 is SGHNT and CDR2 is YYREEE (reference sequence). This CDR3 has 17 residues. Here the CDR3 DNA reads TGTGCCAGCAGCCCGAACTCAAGGACTAGCCTATACAATGAGCAGTTCTTC. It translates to CASSPNSRTSLYNEQFF.

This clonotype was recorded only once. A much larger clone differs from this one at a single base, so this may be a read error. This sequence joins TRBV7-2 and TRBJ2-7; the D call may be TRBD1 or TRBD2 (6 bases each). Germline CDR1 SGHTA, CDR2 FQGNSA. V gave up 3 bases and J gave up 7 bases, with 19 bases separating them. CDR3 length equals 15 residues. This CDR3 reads CASSLRRGPYNEQYF. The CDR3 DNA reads TGTGCCAGCAGCTTGCGACGGGGGCCTTACAATGAGCAGTACTTC.

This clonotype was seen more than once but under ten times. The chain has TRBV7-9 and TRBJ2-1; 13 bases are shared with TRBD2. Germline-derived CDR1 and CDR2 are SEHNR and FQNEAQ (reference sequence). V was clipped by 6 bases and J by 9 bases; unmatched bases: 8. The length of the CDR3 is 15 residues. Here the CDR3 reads CASSPPGLAGFEQFF. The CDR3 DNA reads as TGTGCCAGCAGTCCTCCGGGACTAGCGGGGTTTGAGCAGTTCTTC.

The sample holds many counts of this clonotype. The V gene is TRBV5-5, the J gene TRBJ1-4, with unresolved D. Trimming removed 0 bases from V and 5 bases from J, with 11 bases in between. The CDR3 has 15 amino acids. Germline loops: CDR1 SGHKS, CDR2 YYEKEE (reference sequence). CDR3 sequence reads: CASSLDEGWNEKLFF. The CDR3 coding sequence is TGTGCCAGCAGCTTGGATGAAGGGTGGAATGAAAAACTGTTTTTT. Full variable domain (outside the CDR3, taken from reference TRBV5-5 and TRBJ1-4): DAGVTQSPTHLIKTRGQQVTLRCSPISGHKSVSWYQQVLGQGPQFIFQYYEKEERGRGNFPDRFSARQFPNYSSELNVNALLLGDSALYLCASSLDEGWNEKLFFGSGTQLSVL.

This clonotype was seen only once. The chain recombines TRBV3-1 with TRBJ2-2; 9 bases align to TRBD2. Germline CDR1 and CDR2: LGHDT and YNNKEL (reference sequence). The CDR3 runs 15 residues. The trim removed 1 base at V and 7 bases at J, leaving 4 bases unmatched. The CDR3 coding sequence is TGTGCCAGCAGCCAAGCTAGCGGGGAGGGCGGGGAGCTGTTTTTT. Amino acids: CASSQASGEGGELFF. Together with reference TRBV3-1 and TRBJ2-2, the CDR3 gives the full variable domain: DTAVSQTPKYLVTQMGNDKSIKCEQNLGHDTMYWYKQDSKKFLKIMFSYNNKELIINETVPNRFSPKSPDKAHLNLHINSLELGDSAVYFCASSQASGEGGELFFGEGSRLTVL.

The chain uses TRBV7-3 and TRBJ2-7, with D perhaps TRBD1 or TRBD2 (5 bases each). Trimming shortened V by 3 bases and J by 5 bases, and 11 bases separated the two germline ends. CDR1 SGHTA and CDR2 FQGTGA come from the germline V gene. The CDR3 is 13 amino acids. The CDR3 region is CASSLGVGNEQYF. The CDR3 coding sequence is TGTGCCAGCAGCTTGGGGGTGGGGAACGAGCAGTACTTC.

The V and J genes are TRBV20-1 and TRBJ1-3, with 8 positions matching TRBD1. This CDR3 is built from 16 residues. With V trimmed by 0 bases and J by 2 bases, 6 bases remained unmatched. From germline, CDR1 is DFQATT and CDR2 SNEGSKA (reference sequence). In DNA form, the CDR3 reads TGCAGTGCTAGAGACTCTACAGGGGGTGCTGGAAACACCATATATTTT. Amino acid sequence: CSARDSTGGAGNTIYF.

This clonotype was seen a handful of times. CDR3: CASSLIAGGDYNEQFF. CDR3 bases: TGTGCCAGCAGCCTCATAGCGGGAGGTGACTACAATGAGCAGTTCTTC. This chain links TRBV11-1 with TRBJ2-1, with 10 bases matching TRBD2. Germline V gene lookup returns CDR1 SGHAT and CDR2 FQDESV (reference sequence). The V segment lost 5 bases and the J segment 3 bases; nucleotides outside the gene matches: 7. This CDR3 comprises 16 residues.

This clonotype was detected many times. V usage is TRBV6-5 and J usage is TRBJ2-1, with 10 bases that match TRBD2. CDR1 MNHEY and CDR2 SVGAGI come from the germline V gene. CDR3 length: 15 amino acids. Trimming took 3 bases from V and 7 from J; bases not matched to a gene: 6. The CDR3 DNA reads TGTGCCAGCAGTTATTCCGGGACTAGCGTTAATGAGCAGTTCTTC. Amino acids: CASSYSGTSVNEQFF.

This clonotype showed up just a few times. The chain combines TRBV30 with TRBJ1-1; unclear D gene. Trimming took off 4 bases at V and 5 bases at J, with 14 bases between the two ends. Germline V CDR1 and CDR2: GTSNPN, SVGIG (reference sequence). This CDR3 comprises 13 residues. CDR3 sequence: CAWNIQSRTEAFF. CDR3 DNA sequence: TGTGCCTGGAATATACAGTCCCGGACTGAAGCTTTCTTT.

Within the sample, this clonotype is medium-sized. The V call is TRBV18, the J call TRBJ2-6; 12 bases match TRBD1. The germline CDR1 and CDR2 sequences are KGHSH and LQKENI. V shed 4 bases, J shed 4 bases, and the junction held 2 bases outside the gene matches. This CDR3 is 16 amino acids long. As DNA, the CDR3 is TGTGCCAGCTCACGGGACAGGGGGCTGGGGGCCAACGTCCTGACTTTC. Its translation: CASSRDRGLGANVLTF.

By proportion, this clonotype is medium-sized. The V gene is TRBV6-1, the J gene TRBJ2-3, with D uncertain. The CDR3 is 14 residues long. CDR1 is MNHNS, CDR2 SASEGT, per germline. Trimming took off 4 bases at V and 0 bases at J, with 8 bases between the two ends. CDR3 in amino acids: CASSAGSSTDTQYF. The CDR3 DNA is TGTGCCAGCAGTGCCGGTTCCAGCACAGATACGCAGTATTTT.

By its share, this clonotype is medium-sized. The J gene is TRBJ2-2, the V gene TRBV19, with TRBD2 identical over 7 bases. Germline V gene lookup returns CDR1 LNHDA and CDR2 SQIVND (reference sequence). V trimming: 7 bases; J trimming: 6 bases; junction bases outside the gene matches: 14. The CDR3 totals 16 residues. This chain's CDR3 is CASTAIEGRGSGELFF. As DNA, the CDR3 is TGTGCCAGTACCGCCATTGAGGGGAGGGGATCCGGGGAGCTGTTTTTT.

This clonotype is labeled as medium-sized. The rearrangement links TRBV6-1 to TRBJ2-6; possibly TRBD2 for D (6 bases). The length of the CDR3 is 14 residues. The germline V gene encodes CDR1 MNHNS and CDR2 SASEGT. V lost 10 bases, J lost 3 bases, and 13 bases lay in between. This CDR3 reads CAIRPGGGANVLTF. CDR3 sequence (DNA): TGTGCCATACGTCCCGGGGGTGGGGCCAACGTCCTGACTTTC.

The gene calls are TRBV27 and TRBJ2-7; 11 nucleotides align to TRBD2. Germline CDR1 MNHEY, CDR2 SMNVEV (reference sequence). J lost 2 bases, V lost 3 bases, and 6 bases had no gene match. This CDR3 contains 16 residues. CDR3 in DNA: TGTGCCAGCAGTTTGGAGGGACTAGCGGCCCCCTACGAGCAGTACTTC. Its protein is CASSLEGLAAPYEQYF.